This T cell receptor beta chain came from a study of shared clonotypes between healthy human individuals. CDR1 is LNHDA and CDR2 is SQIVND in the germline V gene (reference sequence). The V gene end was trimmed by 3 bases and the J gene end by 1 base; junction bases not matched to a gene: 6. The CDR3 covers 16 residues. It was across several immunoSEQ plates that each subset's genomic DNA was evenly split. The method was immunoSEQ multiplex PCR; TCRdb's version includes in-frame clones alone and lacks a portion of them. The repertoire holds 600,000 or so clones, with approximately 96% as singletons. Turning to this clone: Its matching antigen is unknown.

Positive CCR7 selection of CD45RO-negative cells yielded the naive CD8 cells, and terminally differentiated effector memory CD45RA+ cells were excluded. Study-wide findings and caveats: Large depth notwithstanding, sorted-subset sequencing proved incomplete by rarefaction. Generation probability values for non-shared clonotypes were lower than those for clonotypes shared by all four donors. What naive subsets generally showed was a larger estimated richness than memory subsets showed.

Sequencing used naive CD8+ T cells sorted from blood. The receptor comes from a woman younger than 45 in good health. This chain connects TRBV19 to TRBJ2-5; 9 bases match TRBD1. This CDR3 reads CASSIGTGLRQETQYF. CDR3 bases: TGTGCCAGTAGTATTGGGACAGGGTTGCGCCAAGAGACCCAGTACTTC.